These T cell receptor beta chains were read from a single sample in a study of blood T cell repertoires in COVID-19. The data were produced by immunoSEQ multiplex PCR, yet TCRdb's version contains in-frame clones alone and is incomplete. This table holds under 110,000 clones, less than 80% found once. Sequenced input: peripheral blood. The receptor source for this set is an elderly man with COVID-19, enrolled during active disease. CDR3s include the opening cysteine and the closing phenylalanine or tryptophan. A D gene is named only where the DNA matches it firmly. Clone size is shown for a subset of rows, as once, few, many or a class of expanded clone.

d_call | j_call | clone_size | v_call | cdr3_aa | cdr3_nt
TRBD1 | TRBJ2-2 | . | TRBV7-2 | CASSLGQGLSGELFF | TGTGCCAGCAGCTTGGGACAGGGTTTAAGCGGGGAGCTGTTTTTT
TRBD1 | TRBJ1-6 | . | TRBV6-4 | CASSEFPRQGSPLHF | TGTGCCAGCAGTGAATTCCCTCGACAGGGGTCACCCCTCCACTTT
TRBD2 | TRBJ2-5 | few | TRBV2 | CASSVDMGREETQYF | TGTGCCAGCAGTGTGGATATGGGGCGGGAGGAGACCCAGTACTTC
. | TRBJ1-5 | . | TRBV6-5 | CASSWADSNQPQHF | TGTGCCAGCTCCTGGGCAGATAGCAATCAGCCCCAGCATTTT
. | TRBJ2-5 | . | TRBV5-1 | CASSLANMRRTSQYF | TGCGCCAGCAGCTTGGCCAATATGAGGCGAACGTCCCAGTACTTC
. | TRBJ2-3 | . | TRBV5-1 | CASSLGGRPPDTQYF | TGCGCCAGCAGCTTGGGAGGGAGGCCGCCAGATACGCAGTATTTT
. | TRBJ1-1 | . | TRBV3-1/TRBV3-2 | CASSQVGGTEAFF | TGTGCCAGCAGCCAAGTCGGGGGGACTGAAGCTTTCTTT
TRBD1 | TRBJ1-4 | . | TRBV5-1 | CASSHDRGAEKLFF | TGCGCCAGCAGCCACGACAGGGGTGCTGAAAAACTGTTTTTT
. | TRBJ2-1 | . | TRBV4-3 | CASSQAWDSFNEQFF | TGCGCCAGCAGCCAAGCATGGGACTCTTTTAATGAGCAGTTCTTC
TRBD2 | TRBJ2-1 | . | TRBV4-2 | CASSQGEAGGSYNEQFF | TGTGCCAGCAGCCAAGGGGAGGCGGGAGGTTCTTACAATGAGCAGTTCTTC
. | TRBJ2-7 | . | TRBV11-2 | CASSLGQGISYEQYF | TGTGCCAGCAGCTTGGGGCAGGGCATCTCCTACGAGCAGTACTTC
TRBD1 | TRBJ1-6 | . | TRBV5-1 | CASSPGGQGASPLHF | TGCGCCAGCAGCCCCGGGGGACAGGGGGCATCACCCCTCCACTTT
. | TRBJ2-1 | . | TRBV20-1 | CSALSNEQFF | TGCAGTGCTCTGAGCAATGAGCAGTTCTTC
TRBD1 | TRBJ1-1 | few | TRBV19 | CASQPVTGETEAFF | TGTGCCAGCCAACCCGTGACAGGGGAGACTGAAGCTTTCTTT
. | TRBJ2-7 | . | TRBV7-2 | CASSLEGVSYEQYF | TGTGCCAGCAGCTTAGAGGGGGTTTCCTACGAGCAGTACTTC
. | TRBJ1-5 | . | TRBV7-8 | CASSLVGSEVGNQPQHF | TGTGCCAGCAGCTTAGTCGGGTCGGAAGTGGGCAATCAGCCCCAGCATTTT
TRBD1 | TRBJ1-5 | few | TRBV2 | CASSGTGGSQPQHF | TGTGCCAGCAGCGGGACAGGGGGCTCTCAGCCCCAGCATTTT
TRBD1 | TRBJ2-2 | . | TRBV7-9 | CASSLSIQGARTGELFF | TGTGCCAGCAGCCTCTCGATACAGGGGGCAAGGACCGGGGAGCTGTTTTTT
TRBD2 | TRBJ2-7 | . | TRBV5-1 | CASSWGTSGNYEQYF | TGCGCCAGCAGCTGGGGGACTAGCGGGAACTACGAGCAGTACTTC
. | TRBJ1-4 | . | TRBV3-1/TRBV3-2 | CASSQAQGSWEKLFF | TGTGCCAGCAGCCAAGCACAGGGTTCGTGGGAAAAACTGTTTTTT
TRBD2 | TRBJ2-1 | . | TRBV24-1 | CATSDPTPGGRGGLDNEQFF | TGTGCCACCAGTGATCCCACCCCGGGGGGTAGGGGCGGGTTAGACAATGAGCAGTTCTTC
TRBD1 | TRBJ1-6 | . | TRBV28 | CASSWGTAFNSPLHF | TGTGCCAGCAGTTGGGGGACAGCCTTTAATTCACCCCTCCACTTT
TRBD1 | TRBJ1-5 | . | TRBV2 | CASRDDRVGQPQHF | TGTGCCAGCAGAGATGACAGGGTGGGCCAGCCCCAGCATTTT
TRBD2 | TRBJ2-7 | once | TRBV13 | CASSPTSGYKPYEQYF | TGTGCCAGCAGCCCGACTAGCGGGTACAAGCCCTACGAGCAGTACTTC
TRBD2 | TRBJ2-5 | few | TRBV3-1/TRBV3-2 | CASSIRLAGVYGGETQYF | TGTGCCAGCAGCATAAGACTAGCGGGAGTCTACGGGGGAGAGACCCAGTACTTC
. | TRBJ2-1 | . | TRBV7-3 | CASSLLPSFNEQFF | TGTGCCAGCAGCTTACTACCTAGCTTTAATGAGCAGTTCTTC
. | TRBJ2-1 | once | TRBV7-8 | CASSFSYEQFF | TGTGCCAGCAGCTTTTCATATGAGCAGTTCTTC
. | TRBJ2-7 | few | TRBV7-2 | CASSLGLLLPYEQYF | TGTGCCAGCAGCTTAGGACTTCTCCTACCCTACGAGCAGTACTTC
TRBD1 | TRBJ2-1 | . | TRBV18 | CASSLRSGTGVESSYNEQFF | TGTGCCAGCTCACTTCGTTCAGGGACAGGGGTCGAAAGCTCCTACAATGAGCAGTTCTTC
. | TRBJ1-5 | . | TRBV13 | CASSSSGQQNQPQHF | TGTGCCAGCAGCTCCTCAGGACAGCAAAATCAGCCCCAGCATTTT
. | TRBJ1-1 | . | TRBV11-2 | CASSLSGGRTEAFF | TGTGCCAGCAGCTTAAGCGGGGGGAGGACTGAAGCTTTCTTT
. | TRBJ2-3 | . | TRBV4-3 | CASSQGGRNKMDTQYF | TGCGCCAGCAGCCAAGGAGGAAGAAATAAGATGGATACGCAGTATTTT
TRBD1 | TRBJ1-2 | . | TRBV7-2 | CASSHRDSDGYTF | TGTGCCAGCAGCCACCGGGACAGCGATGGCTACACCTTC
TRBD1 | TRBJ1-2 | . | TRBV5-1 | CASSPTGGDGYTF | TGCGCCAGCAGCCCTACAGGGGGTGATGGCTACACCTTC
. | TRBJ2-3 | once | TRBV27 | CASSTQADTQYF | TGTGCCAGCAGTACCCAGGCAGATACGCAGTATTTT
TRBD1 | TRBJ1-4 | . | TRBV16 | CASSLDREEKLFF | TGTGCCAGCAGCCTCGACAGGGAGGAAAAACTGTTTTTT
TRBD1 | TRBJ2-2 | . | TRBV27 | CASSRVGGDGELFF | TGTGCCAGCAGTCGGGTAGGGGGCGACGGGGAGCTGTTTTTT
TRBD1 | TRBJ1-1 | . | TRBV6-1 | CASSEGPTGDTEAFF | TGTGCCAGCAGTGAGGGTCCGACAGGGGATACTGAAGCTTTCTTT